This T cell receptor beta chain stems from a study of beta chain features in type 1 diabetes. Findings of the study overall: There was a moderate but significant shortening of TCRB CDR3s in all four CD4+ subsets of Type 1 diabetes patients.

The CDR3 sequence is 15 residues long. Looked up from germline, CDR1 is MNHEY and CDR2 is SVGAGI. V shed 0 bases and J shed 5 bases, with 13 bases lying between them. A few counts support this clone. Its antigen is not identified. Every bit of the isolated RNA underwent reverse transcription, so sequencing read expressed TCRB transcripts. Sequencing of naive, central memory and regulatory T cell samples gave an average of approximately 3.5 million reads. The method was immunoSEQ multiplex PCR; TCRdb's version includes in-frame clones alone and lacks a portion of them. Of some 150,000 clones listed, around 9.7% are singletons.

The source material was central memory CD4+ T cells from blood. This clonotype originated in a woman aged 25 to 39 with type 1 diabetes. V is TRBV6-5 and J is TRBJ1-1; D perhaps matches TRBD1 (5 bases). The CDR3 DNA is TGTGCCAGCAGTTACTCGGTCTCCGGGGGAACTGAAGCTTTCTTT. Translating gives CASSYSVSGGTEAFF.